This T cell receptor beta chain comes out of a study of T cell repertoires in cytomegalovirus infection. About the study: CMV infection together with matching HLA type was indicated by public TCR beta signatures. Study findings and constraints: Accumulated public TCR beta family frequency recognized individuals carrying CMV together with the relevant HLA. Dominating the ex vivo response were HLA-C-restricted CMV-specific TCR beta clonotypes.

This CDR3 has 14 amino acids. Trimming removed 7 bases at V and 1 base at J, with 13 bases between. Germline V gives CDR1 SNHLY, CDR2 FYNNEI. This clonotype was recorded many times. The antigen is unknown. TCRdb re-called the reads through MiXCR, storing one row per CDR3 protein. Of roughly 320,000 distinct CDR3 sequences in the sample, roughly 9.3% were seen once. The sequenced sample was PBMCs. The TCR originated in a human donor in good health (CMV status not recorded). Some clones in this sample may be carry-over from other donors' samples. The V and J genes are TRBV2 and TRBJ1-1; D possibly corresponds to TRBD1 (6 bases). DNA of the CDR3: TGTGCCAGCATGGCAGGGGAGGCGAACACTGAAGCTTTCTTT. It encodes CASMAGEANTEAFF.